A single sample gave rise to the 15 T cell receptor beta chains below, sequenced in a study of T cells in Graves' hyperthyroidism and ophthalmopathy. RNA transcripts served as the template for amplifying TCR beta CDR3 regions. TCR CDR3 regions were first amplified by RT-PCR with HTBI primers. Each CDR3 protein is one row after TCRdb ran MiXCR on the multiplex PCR reads. This table has hundreds of thousands of distinct CDR3 sequences, under 45% appearing once. The sample consisted of blood. These receptors originate from a woman aged 40 to 49 with Graves' hyperthyroidism.

There are many counts of this clonotype. The chain employs TRBV25-1 and TRBJ2-6; 7 nucleotides agree with TRBD1. The CDR3 totals 15 residues. CDR1 MGHDK and CDR2 SYGVNS come from the germline V gene. V shed 3 bases and J 5 bases; nucleotides not matched to a gene: 4. The CDR3 here is CASSDKGARANVLTF. The CDR3 DNA reads TGTGCCAGCAGTGATAAGGGGGCGAGGGCCAACGTCCTGACTTTC.

At least ten counts were recorded for this clonotype. This chain joins TRBV7-2 and TRBJ2-7, with 8 positions matching TRBD1. Losses at the gene ends were 3 bases for V and 7 bases for J; bases not matched to a gene: 8. Germline-derived CDR1 and CDR2 are SGHTA and FQGNSA. The CDR3 is 14 residues long. DNA of the CDR3: TGTGCCAGCAGCTTGGGGACAGGATCGGGAGAGCAGTACTTC. The encoded protein is CASSLGTGSGEQYF.

As to this clonotype: A read error may be the cause here, since a much bigger clone is one base away. The rearrangement links TRBV7-2 to TRBJ1-1, with D hard to call. Trimming pared 6 bases from V and 0 bases from J, leaving 14 bases between. The CDR3 is 15 residues long. The germline CDR1 and CDR2 sequences are SGHTA and FQGNSA. The CDR3: CASRWMEGVNTEAFF. The CDR3 DNA follows: TGTGCCAGCAGATGGATGGAGGGAGTGAACACTGAAGCTTTCTTT.

Concerning this clonotype itself: A single base separates this from a much larger clone, so it may be a read error. This rearrangement joins TRBV29-1 to TRBJ1-1; 11 bases align to TRBD1. Germline CDR1 SQVTM, CDR2 ANQGSEA. This CDR3 region has 15 residues. The CDR3 region has the DNA TGCAGCGTAATCGGGACAGGGGGTCCGAACACTGAAGCTCTCTTT. This encodes CSVIGTGGPNTEALF.

This clonotype was observed many times. The chain joins TRBV20-1 to TRBJ1-6, with TRBD1 matching over 10 bases. The length of the CDR3 is 13 residues. Germline V gives CDR1 DFQATT, CDR2 SNEGSKA (reference sequence). The ends lost 6 bases at V and 9 bases at J; junction bases unmatched: 5. The CDR3 loop is CSARTGGGSPLHF. The CDR3 DNA is TGCAGTGCGCGGACAGGGGGAGGTTCACCCCTCCACTTT.

This clonotype was picked up many times. The chain couples TRBV7-9 to TRBJ1-1; D might be TRBD1 (6 bases). Germline CDR1 is SEHNR and CDR2 is FQNEAQ (reference sequence). V dropped 5 bases and J dropped 3 bases, with 7 bases sitting between them. The CDR3 loop spans 12 amino acids. CDR3 amino acids: CASSPGDTEAFF. CDR3 nucleotides: TGTGCCAGCAGCCCAGGGGACACTGAAGCTTTCTTT.

As for this clonotype: One junction end disagrees with the germline gene, perhaps due to a read error. The rearrangement uses TRBV20-1 and TRBJ2-2; 7 nucleotides agree with TRBD1. Germline CDR1 and CDR2: DFQATT and SNEGSKA (reference sequence). The CDR3 contains 11 residues. The CDR3 nucleotides are TGCAGTGGGGGGACAGCCGGTGAGCTGTTTTTT. Translated: CSGGTAGELFF.

Ten or more counts support this clonotype. The chain has TRBV7-2 and TRBJ2-5, with a tentative D call TRBD2 (6 bases). Germline lookup yields CDR1 SGHTA and CDR2 FQGNSA. The CDR3 contains 13 residues. Trimming took 5 bases from V and 3 from J, leaving 10 bases between them. The CDR3 bases are TGTGCCAGCAGCCCGGGCGGGAAAGAGACCCAGTACTTC. This codes for CASSPGGKETQYF.

V and J are TRBV4-1 and TRBJ2-5; D might be TRBD2 (5 bases). With 0 bases removed from V and 5 bases from J, the gap between germline ends came to 13 bases. The CDR3 has 15 residues. Germline V CDR1 and CDR2: MGHRA, YSYEKL. CDR3 DNA sequence: TGCGCCAGCAGCCAAGAAACGACTAATCGGGAGACCCAGTACTTC. Amino acid sequence: CASSQETTNRETQYF.

This clonotype came up many times. The V gene is TRBV29-1, the J gene TRBJ2-5; 7 bases agree with TRBD2. Germline CDR1 and CDR2: SQVTM and ANQGSEA. The CDR3 runs 12 residues. V shed 4 bases, J shed 4 bases, and the junction held 3 bases outside the gene matches. CDR3 protein: CSVGSSGETQYF. DNA for the CDR3: TGCAGCGTTGGGTCTAGCGGAGAGACCCAGTACTTC.

Concerning this clonotype itself: A much more abundant neighbour one base away suggests this may be a read error. The rearrangement joins TRBV10-3 to TRBJ1-6; TRBD1 might be the D (5 bases). V lost 6 bases, J lost 11 bases, and 23 bases lay in between. CDR1 and CDR2 from the germline V gene are ENHRY and SYGVKD. CDR3 length: 16 amino acids. Written as DNA, the CDR3 is TGTGCCATCAGCCCCCGGCGAGGGGCTTCGGACCCACCCCTCCACTTT. Translated, it gives CAISPRRGASDPPLHF.

The V gene is TRBV12-3 or TRBV12-4, the J gene TRBJ2-5, with a weak D call TRBD1 (6 bases). The CDR3 sequence is 15 residues long. Between the trimmed V and J ends, which lost 4 bases and 2 bases, there was a span of 14 bases. The CDR3 sequence is CASSSSTGRQETQYF. CDR3 DNA sequence: TGTGCCAGCAGTTCTAGTACAGGGCGACAAGAGACCCAGTACTTC.

This clonotype was observed a few times. The rearrangement links TRBV6-5 to TRBJ1-2; D unclear. The CDR3 spans 13 residues. Germline loops: CDR1 MNHEY, CDR2 SVGAGI. Between the trimmed V and J ends, which lost 2 bases and 8 bases, there was a span of 12 bases. Here the CDR3 reads CASSYVGVKGYTF. The CDR3 DNA follows: TGTGCCAGCAGTTACGTGGGAGTAAAAGGCTACACCTTC.

The chain couples TRBV3-1 to TRBJ1-6, with TRBD1 as a possible D gene (6 bases). This CDR3 is built from 15 residues. Germline CDR1 reads LGHDT; CDR2 reads YNNKEL (reference sequence). The V gene lost 4 bases and the J gene lost 8 bases, with 15 bases spanning the gap. Here the CDR3 reads CASSRGVTGDSPLHF. DNA for the CDR3: TGTGCCAGCAGCCGAGGTGTGACAGGAGATTCACCCCTCCACTTT.

This clonotype was observed at least ten times. This chain joins TRBV3-1 and TRBJ1-6; D ambiguous. The length of the CDR3 is 14 residues. V was trimmed by 1 base and J by 6 bases, leaving 7 bases between them. Germline V gene lookup returns CDR1 LGHDT and CDR2 YNNKEL (reference sequence). This CDR3 reads CASSQGRINSPLHF. In nucleotides, the CDR3 is TGTGCCAGCAGCCAAGGACGTATTAATTCACCCCTCCACTTT.